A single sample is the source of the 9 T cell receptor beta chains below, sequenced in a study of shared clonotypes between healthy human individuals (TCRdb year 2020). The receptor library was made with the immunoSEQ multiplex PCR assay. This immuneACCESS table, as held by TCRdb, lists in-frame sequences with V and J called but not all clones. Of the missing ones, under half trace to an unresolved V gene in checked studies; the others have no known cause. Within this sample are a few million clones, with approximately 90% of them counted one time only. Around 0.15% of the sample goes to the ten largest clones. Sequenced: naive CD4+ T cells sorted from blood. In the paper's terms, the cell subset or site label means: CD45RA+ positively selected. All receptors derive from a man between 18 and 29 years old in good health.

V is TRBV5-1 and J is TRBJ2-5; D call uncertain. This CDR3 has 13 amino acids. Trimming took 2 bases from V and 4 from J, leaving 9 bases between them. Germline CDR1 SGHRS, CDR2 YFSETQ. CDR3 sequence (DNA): TGCGCCAGCAGCTTTGGGATGCTAGAGACCCAGTACTTC. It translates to CASSFGMLETQYF.

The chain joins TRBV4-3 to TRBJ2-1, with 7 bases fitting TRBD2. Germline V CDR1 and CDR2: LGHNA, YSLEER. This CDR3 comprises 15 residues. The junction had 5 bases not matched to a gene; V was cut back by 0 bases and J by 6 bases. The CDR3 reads CASSQDLRTSNEQFF. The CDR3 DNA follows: TGCGCCAGCAGCCAAGATTTGAGGACTAGCAATGAGCAGTTCTTC.

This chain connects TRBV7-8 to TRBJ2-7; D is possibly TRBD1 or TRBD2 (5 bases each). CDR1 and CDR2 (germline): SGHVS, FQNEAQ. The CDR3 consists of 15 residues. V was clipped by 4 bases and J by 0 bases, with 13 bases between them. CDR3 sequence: CASSSGRFNSYEQYF. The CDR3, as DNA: TGTGCCAGCAGCTCGGGACGGTTTAACTCCTACGAGCAGTACTTC.

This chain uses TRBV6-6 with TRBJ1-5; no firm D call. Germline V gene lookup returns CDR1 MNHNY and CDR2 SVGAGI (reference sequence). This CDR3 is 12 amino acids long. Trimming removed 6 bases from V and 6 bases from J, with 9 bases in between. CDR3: CASRAWAQPQHF. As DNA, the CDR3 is TGTGCCAGCAGAGCCTGGGCTCAGCCCCAGCATTTT.

Here the CDR3 DNA reads TGTGCCAGCTCACCACCGGACCCTGGGTCCAATGAGCAGTTCTTC. Translating gives CASSPPDPGSNEQFF. The V gene is TRBV18, the J gene TRBJ2-1; D remains unclear. Germline V gene sequence: CDR1 KGHSH, CDR2 LQKENI. V lost 0 bases and J lost 6, with 12 bases in between. The CDR3 spans 15 residues.

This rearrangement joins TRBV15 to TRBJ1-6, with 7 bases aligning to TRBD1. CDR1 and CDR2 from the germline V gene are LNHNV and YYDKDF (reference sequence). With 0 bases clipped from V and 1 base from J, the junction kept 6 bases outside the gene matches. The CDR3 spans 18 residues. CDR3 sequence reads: CATSRDRGIRSYNSPLHF. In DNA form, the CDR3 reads TGTGCCACCAGCAGAGACAGGGGGATTAGGTCCTATAATTCACCCCTCCACTTT.

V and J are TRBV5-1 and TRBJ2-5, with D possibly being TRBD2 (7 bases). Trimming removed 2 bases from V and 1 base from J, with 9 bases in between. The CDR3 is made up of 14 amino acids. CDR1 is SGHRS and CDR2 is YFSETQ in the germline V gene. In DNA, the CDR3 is TGCGCCAGCAGCTTTGGGGGGGCCCAAGAGACCCAGTACTTC. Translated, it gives CASSFGGAQETQYF.

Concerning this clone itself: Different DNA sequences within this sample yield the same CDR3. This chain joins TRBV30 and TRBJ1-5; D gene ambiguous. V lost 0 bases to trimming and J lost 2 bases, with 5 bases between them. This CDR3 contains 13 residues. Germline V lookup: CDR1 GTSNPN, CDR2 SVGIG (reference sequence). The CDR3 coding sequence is TGTGCCTGGAGTGTGGGCGGCAATCAGCCCCAGCATTTT. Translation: CAWSVGGNQPQHF.

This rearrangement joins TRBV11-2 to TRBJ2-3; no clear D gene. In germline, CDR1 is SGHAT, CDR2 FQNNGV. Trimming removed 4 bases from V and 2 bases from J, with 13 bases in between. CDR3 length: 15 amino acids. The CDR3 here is CASSSPTGVTDTQYF. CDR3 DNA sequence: TGTGCCAGCAGCTCCCCGACGGGTGTCACAGATACGCAGTATTTT.